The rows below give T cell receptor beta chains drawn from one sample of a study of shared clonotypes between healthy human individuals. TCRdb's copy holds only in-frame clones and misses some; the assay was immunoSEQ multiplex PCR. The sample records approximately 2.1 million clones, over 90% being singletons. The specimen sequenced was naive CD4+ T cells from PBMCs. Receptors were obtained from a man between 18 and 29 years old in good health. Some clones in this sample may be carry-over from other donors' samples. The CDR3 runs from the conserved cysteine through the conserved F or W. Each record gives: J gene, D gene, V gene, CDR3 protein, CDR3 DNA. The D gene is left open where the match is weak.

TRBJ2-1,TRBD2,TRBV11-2,CASSISDSGSYNEQFF,TGTGCCAGCAGCATTTCGGATAGCGGGAGCTACAATGAGCAGTTCTTC
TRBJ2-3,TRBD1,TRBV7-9,CASSLPGQLTDTQYF,TGTGCCAGCAGCTTACCGGGACAGCTCACAGATACGCAGTATTTT
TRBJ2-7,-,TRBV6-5,CASSSTSYEQYF,TGTGCCAGCAGTTCCACCTCCTACGAGCAGTACTTC
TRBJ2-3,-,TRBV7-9,CASSRQDAQYF,TGTGCCAGCAGCCGACAAGACGCACAGTATTTT
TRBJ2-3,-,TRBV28,CASSSVAAGQFAQYF,TGTGCCAGCAGTTCCGTGGCCGCGGGGCAGTTCGCGCAGTATTTT
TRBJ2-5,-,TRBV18,CASSLTSGQETQYF,TGTGCCAGCTCACTCACTAGTGGTCAAGAGACCCAGTACTTC
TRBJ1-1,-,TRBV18,CASSPSNTEAFF,TGTGCCAGCTCACCCTCGAACACTGAAGCTTTCTTT
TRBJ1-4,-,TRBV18,CASSPRVTATNEKLFF,TGTGCCAGCTCACCTCGAGTCACTGCAACTAATGAAAAACTGTTTTTT
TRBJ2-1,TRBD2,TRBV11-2,CASSFAGAAQFF,TGTGCCAGCAGCTTTGCGGGAGCCGCACAGTTCTTC
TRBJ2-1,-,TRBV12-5,CASGVGGYNEQFF,TGTGCTAGTGGCGTCGGAGGATACAATGAGCAGTTCTTC